This T cell receptor (beta chain) was documented in a study of regulatory T cells in long-lasting Graves disease. In the case of this clonotype: As yet, its antigen is unknown.

The time point denotes: newly diagnosed GD, antithyroid drugs for less than 3 months. Extracted PBMC RNA gave rise to the TCR library. Building the TCR beta libraries relied on iRepertoire HTBI primers, and CDR3 regions underwent Arm-PCR. TCRdb itself ran the multiplex PCR reads through MiXCR, one entry per CDR3 protein. Of 350,000 to 550,000 distinct CDR3 sequences detected, around 15% appear once; the ten largest clones hold around 23%. The study's findings and limits: Sample size, which was small, may have reduced accuracy. Fewer public clonotypes were shared by new patients (roughly 970) than by persistent patients (fewer than 3,000).

This CDR3 is 15 amino acids long. V gave up 9 bases and J gave up 2 bases; unmatched junction bases: 8. Germline V gene sequence: CDR1 KGHDR, CDR2 SFDVKD. The same sample was also used in a study of T cells in Graves' hyperthyroidism and ophthalmopathy.

The sequence derives from a woman aged 18-29 years with Graves disease. The chain employs TRBV24-1 and TRBJ1-1; 10 nucleotides align to TRBD1. The sample in question was peripheral blood mononuclear cells (PBMCs), obtained at new diagnosis, from a patient treated with antithyroid drugs. CDR3 sequence (DNA): TGTGCCACCCGGGACAGGGGAAGGGGAAACACTGAAGCTTTCTTT. This encodes CATRDRGRGNTEAFF.